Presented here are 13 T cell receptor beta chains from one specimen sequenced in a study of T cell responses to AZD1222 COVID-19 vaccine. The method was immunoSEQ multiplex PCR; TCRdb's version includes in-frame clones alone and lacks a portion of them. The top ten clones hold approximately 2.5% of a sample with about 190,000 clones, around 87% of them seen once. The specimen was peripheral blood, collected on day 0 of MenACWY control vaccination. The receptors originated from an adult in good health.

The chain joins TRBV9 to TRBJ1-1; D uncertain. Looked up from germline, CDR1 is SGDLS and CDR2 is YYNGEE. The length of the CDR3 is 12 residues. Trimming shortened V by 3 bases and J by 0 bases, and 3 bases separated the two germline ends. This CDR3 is CASSGMNTEAFF. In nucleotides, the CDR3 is TGTGCCAGCAGCGGTATGAACACTGAAGCTTTCTTT.

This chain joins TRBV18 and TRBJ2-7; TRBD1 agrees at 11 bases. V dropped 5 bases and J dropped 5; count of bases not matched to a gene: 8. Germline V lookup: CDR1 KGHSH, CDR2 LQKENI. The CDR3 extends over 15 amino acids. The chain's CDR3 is CASSFSMGQGDEQYF. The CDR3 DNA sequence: TGTGCCAGCTCATTCTCTATGGGACAGGGGGACGAGCAGTACTTC.

This CDR3 reads CASSGSVGRGTDTQYF. CDR3 nucleotides: TGTGCCAGCAGTGGTAGTGTGGGCCGGGGCACAGATACGCAGTATTTT. The chain combines TRBV28 with TRBJ2-3, with D uncertain. Germline V CDR1 and CDR2: MDHEN, SYDVKM. Trimming left V 5 bases short and J 1 base short, with 16 bases between. The length of the CDR3 is 16 residues. Full variable domain (missing parts from reference TRBV28 and TRBJ2-3): DVKVTQSSRYLVKRTGEKVFLECVQDMDHENMFWYRQDPGLGLRLIYFSYDVKMKEKGDIPEGYSVSREKKERFSLILESASTNQTSMYLCASSGSVGRGTDTQYFGPGTRLTVL.

CDR3 region: CATSDGGRGHTF. The CDR3 DNA reads TGTGCCACCAGTGATGGAGGGAGGGGCCACACCTTC. The chain couples TRBV24-1 to TRBJ1-2; D is possibly TRBD1 (5 bases). The V and J ends lost 3 bases and 12 bases respectively, with 13 bases between them. The germline gives CDR1 KGHDR, CDR2 SFDVKD. CDR3 size: 12 residues.

CDR3 DNA sequence: TGTGCCAGTAGTATAGATCAGAGCGGGGGATCCTACAATGAGCAGTTCTTC. Translating it yields CASSIDQSGGSYNEQFF. This chain connects TRBV19 to TRBJ2-1; the match to TRBD2 covers 8 bases. The V gene end was trimmed by 0 bases and the J gene end by 1 base; junction bases not matched to a gene: 5. Germline assignment: CDR1 LNHDA and CDR2 SQIVND (reference sequence). The CDR3 spans 17 residues. Full variable domain (remainder filled in from reference TRBV19 and TRBJ2-1): DGGITQSPKYLFRKEGQNVTLSCEQNLNHDAMYWYRQDPGQGLRLIYYSQIVNDFQKGDIAEGYSVSREKKESFPLTVTSAQKNPTAFYLCASSIDQSGGSYNEQFFGPGTRLTVL.

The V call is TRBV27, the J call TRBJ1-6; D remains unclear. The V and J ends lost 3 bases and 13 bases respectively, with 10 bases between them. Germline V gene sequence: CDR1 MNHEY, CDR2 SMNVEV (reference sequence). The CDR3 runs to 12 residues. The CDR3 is CASSFSAGPLHF. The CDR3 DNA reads TGTGCCAGCAGTTTCTCCGCTGGGCCCCTCCACTTT.

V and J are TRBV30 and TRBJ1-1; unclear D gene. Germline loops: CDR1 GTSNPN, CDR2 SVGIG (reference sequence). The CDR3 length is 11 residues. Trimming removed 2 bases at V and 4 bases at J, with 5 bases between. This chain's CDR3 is CAWSSSTEAFF. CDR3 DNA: TGTGCCTGGAGTTCTAGCACTGAAGCTTTCTTT.

The CDR3 DNA follows: TGTGCCACCAGCGGGGGGGGACGGAACACTGAAGCTTTCTTT. It translates to CATSGGGRNTEAFF. The chain has TRBV24-1 and TRBJ1-1, with D possibly TRBD1 on 5 matching bases. There are 14 residues in the CDR3. V lost 7 bases and J lost 1, with 12 bases in between. CDR1 and CDR2 (germline): KGHDR, SFDVKD.

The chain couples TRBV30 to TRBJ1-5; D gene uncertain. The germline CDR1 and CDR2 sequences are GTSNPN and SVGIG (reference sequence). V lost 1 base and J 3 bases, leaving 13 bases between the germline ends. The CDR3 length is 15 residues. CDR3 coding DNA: TGTGCCTGGAGTGCCCCCGGACGGGTCAATCAGCCCCAGCATTTT. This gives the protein CAWSAPGRVNQPQHF.

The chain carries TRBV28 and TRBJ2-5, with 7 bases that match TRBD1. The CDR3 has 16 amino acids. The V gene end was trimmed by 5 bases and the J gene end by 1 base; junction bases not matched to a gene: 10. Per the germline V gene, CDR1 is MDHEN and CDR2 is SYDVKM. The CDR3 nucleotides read TGTGCCAGCAGTAAGAGGACAGGTTATACCCAAGAGACCCAGTACTTC. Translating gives CASSKRTGYTQETQYF.

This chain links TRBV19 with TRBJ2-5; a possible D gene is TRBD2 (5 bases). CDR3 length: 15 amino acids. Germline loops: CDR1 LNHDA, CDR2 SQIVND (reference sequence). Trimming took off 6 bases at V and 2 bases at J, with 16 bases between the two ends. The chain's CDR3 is CASSTSGGPQETQYF. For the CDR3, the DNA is TGTGCCAGTAGCACCTCAGGCGGGCCTCAAGAGACCCAGTACTTC.

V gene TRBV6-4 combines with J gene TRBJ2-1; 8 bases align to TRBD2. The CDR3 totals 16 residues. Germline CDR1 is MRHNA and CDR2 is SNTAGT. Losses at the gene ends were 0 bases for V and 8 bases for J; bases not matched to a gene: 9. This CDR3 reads CASSDSPGGDSDEQFF. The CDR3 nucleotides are TGTGCCAGCAGTGACTCTCCGGGAGGGGACTCGGATGAGCAGTTCTTC.

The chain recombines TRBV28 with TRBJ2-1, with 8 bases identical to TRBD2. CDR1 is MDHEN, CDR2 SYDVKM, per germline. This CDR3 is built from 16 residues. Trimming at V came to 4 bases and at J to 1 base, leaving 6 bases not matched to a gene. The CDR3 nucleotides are TGTGCCAGCAGTTCCAGCGGGAGTGGGTCCTACAATGAGCAGTTCTTC. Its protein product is CASSSSGSGSYNEQFF.